These 29 T cell receptor beta chains were all obtained from the same sample, sequenced in a study of cytomegalovirus exposure and HLA in healthy donors. 60 Vbeta and 13 Jbeta primers were used in PCR. Profiling relied on immunoSEQ multiplex PCR, and the TCRdb table lists in-frame clones only, not all of them. Found here are some 150,000 clones, around four fifths of them singletons; the top ten hold around 1.3%. The sequenced sample consisted of PBMCs. The receptors here all came from a woman aged 50 to 60 in good health and CMV-seronegative.

The CDR3 DNA reads TGTGCCAGTAGTGCGGCTCCCTGGTCAGTTTTCTACGAGCAGTACTTC. It encodes CASSAAPWSVFYEQYF. This sequence joins TRBV19 and TRBJ2-7, with no clear D. Trimming took 5 bases from V and 3 from J, leaving 20 bases between them. The CDR3 extends over 16 amino acids. Germline-derived CDR1 and CDR2 are LNHDA and SQIVND (reference sequence). Complete variable domain (other parts from reference TRBV19 and TRBJ2-7): DGGITQSPKYLFRKEGQNVTLSCEQNLNHDAMYWYRQDPGQGLRLIYYSQIVNDFQKGDIAEGYSVSREKKESFPLTVTSAQKNPTAFYLCASSAAPWSVFYEQYFGPGTRLTVT.

In DNA, the CDR3 is TGTGCCAGCAGCTTCATAGGGACAGGGGTTAACACCGGGGAGCTGTTTTTT. Encoded protein: CASSFIGTGVNTGELFF. J is TRBJ2-2 and V is TRBV7-2; 10 nucleotides line up with TRBD1. Unmatched junction bases numbered 6, after V lost 3 bases and J lost 2 bases. This CDR3 comprises 17 residues. Germline CDR1 is SGHTA and CDR2 is FQGNSA.

CDR3 sequence: CASSGRGSSGTLYTGELFF. CDR3 nucleotide sequence: TGTGCCAGCAGCGGTAGAGGGTCTAGCGGGACCTTATACACCGGGGAGCTGTTTTTT. This sequence joins TRBV9 and TRBJ2-2; TRBD2 agrees at 9 bases. Trimming removed 3 bases from V and 3 bases from J; junction bases left unmatched: 15. This CDR3 has 19 residues. From germline, CDR1 is SGDLS and CDR2 YYNGEE. Full variable domain (missing parts from reference TRBV9 and TRBJ2-2): DSGVTQTPKHLITATGQRVTLRCSPRSGDLSVYWYQQSLDQGLQFLIQYYNGEERAKGNILERFSAQQFPDLHSELNLSSLELGDSALYFCASSGRGSSGTLYTGELFFGEGSRLTVL.

J is TRBJ2-1 and V is TRBV4-3; D uncertain. Germline CDR1 LGHNA, CDR2 YSLEER. The V end was cut by 0 bases, the J end by 6 bases, with 9 bases between. The CDR3 consists of 14 residues. CDR3 nucleotides: TGCGCCAGCAGCCAAGAGAGGTCACTCAATGAGCAGTTCTTC. Translating it yields CASSQERSLNEQFF.

The rearrangement links TRBV5-5 to TRBJ2-1; TRBD2 matches 7 bases. The V and J ends lost 4 bases and 0 bases, in that order; junction bases with no gene match: 4. Germline-derived CDR1 and CDR2 are SGHKS and YYEKEE (reference sequence). This CDR3 region has 15 residues. The CDR3 DNA is TGTGCCAGCAGCCCTAGCGGACGCTCCTACAATGAGCAGTTCTTC. Its protein product is CASSPSGRSYNEQFF.

This clone was picked up one time. This rearrangement joins TRBV19 to TRBJ2-5, with 12 bases matching TRBD2. The CDR3 loop spans 16 amino acids. The trim removed 1 base at V and 4 bases at J, leaving 4 bases unmatched. The germline V gene has CDR1 LNHDA and CDR2 SQIVND (reference sequence). As DNA, the CDR3 is TGTGCCAGTAGTATAGGGGTGGGACTAGCGGGAGAGACCCAGTACTTC. This sequence encodes CASSIGVGLAGETQYF.

The chain carries TRBV9 and TRBJ1-1; tentatively, D is TRBD1 (6 bases). The CDR3 is 14 residues long. The germline V gene has CDR1 SGDLS and CDR2 YYNGEE. The ends were cut back, 3 bases at V and 1 base at J, with 10 bases in the middle. DNA of the CDR3: TGTGCCAGCAGCGACCTACAGGGGAACACTGAAGCTTTCTTT. This sequence encodes CASSDLQGNTEAFF.

This CDR3 reads CASSWGGRQETQYF. In DNA form, the CDR3 reads TGTGCCAGCAGCTGGGGGGGCAGGCAAGAGACCCAGTACTTC. The V gene is TRBV11-2, the J gene TRBJ2-5; weak D call: TRBD2 (7 bases). Germline V lookup: CDR1 SGHAT, CDR2 FQNNGV. V was trimmed by 4 bases and J by 2 bases, leaving 11 bases between them. This CDR3 spans 14 amino acids. The variable domain in full, with the rest retrieved from reference TRBV11-2 and TRBJ2-5, is EAGVAQSPRYKIIEKRQSVAFWCNPISGHATLYWYQQILGQGPKLLIQFQNNGVVDDSQLPKDRFSAERLKGVDSTLKIQPAKLEDSAVYLCASSWGGRQETQYFGPGTRLLVL.

This clone was seen a single time. The gene calls are TRBV4-1 and TRBJ2-7, with D possibly being TRBD1 (5 bases). V lost 4 bases to trimming and J lost 2 bases, with 15 bases between them. The V gene's germline CDR1 is MGHRA and CDR2 YSYEKL. The CDR3 has 15 residues. The CDR3 is CASSRPLGQAYEQYF. The CDR3 coding sequence is TGCGCCAGCAGCCGCCCCCTGGGGCAGGCCTACGAGCAGTACTTC.

This clone was counted only a few times. The V and J genes are TRBV15 and TRBJ1-1; a weak D match, TRBD1 (6 bases). Trimming removed 0 bases at V and 4 bases at J, with 12 bases between. The germline gives CDR1 LNHNV, CDR2 YYDKDF (reference sequence). The CDR3 is 15 residues long. This CDR3 is CATSREMGGLTEAFF. The CDR3, as DNA: TGTGCCACCAGCAGAGAAATGGGGGGGCTCACTGAAGCTTTCTTT.

The chain employs TRBV18 and TRBJ2-2; perhaps TRBD1 as D (5 bases). The CDR3 sequence is 17 residues long. V lost 3 bases and J lost 2, with 16 bases in between. From germline, CDR1 is KGHSH and CDR2 LQKENI. As DNA, the CDR3 is TGTGCCAGCTCACCGACAGTGCGAGCGCCCAACACCGGGGAGCTGTTTTTT. Translating gives CASSPTVRAPNTGELFF.

The chain joins TRBV6-1 to TRBJ2-7; the D gene is possibly TRBD1 (5 bases). CDR3 length equals 13 residues. CDR1 is MNHNS and CDR2 is SASEGT in the germline V gene. V gave up 6 bases and J gave up 2 bases, with 11 bases separating them. CDR3: CASSAGYPYEQYF. The DNA for the CDR3 is TGTGCCAGCAGCGCAGGGTACCCCTACGAGCAGTACTTC.

The chain employs TRBV6-1 and TRBJ1-1, with D hard to call. Trimming left V 7 bases short and J 3 bases short, with 12 bases between. The CDR3 consists of 13 residues. The germline V gene has CDR1 MNHNS and CDR2 SASEGT. The CDR3 here is CASTPGSYTEAFF. The CDR3 DNA reads as TGTGCCAGCACCCCCGGTTCTTACACTGAAGCTTTCTTT.

This sequence joins TRBV7-2 and TRBJ2-1; 7 positions agree with TRBD1. The V gene's germline CDR1 is SGHTA and CDR2 FQGNSA. This CDR3 has 16 amino acids. The V gene end was trimmed by 5 bases and the J gene end by 4 bases; junction bases not matched to a gene: 11. CDR3 DNA: TGTGCCAGCAGCCCAGGGGGTAGGGGCTCATACAATGAGCAGTTCTTC. Translated: CASSPGGRGSYNEQFF.

Comments on this clone: Other DNA variants within this sample encode the same CDR3. The rearrangement uses TRBV30 and TRBJ2-7, with 7 bases matching TRBD2. The CDR3 is 14 amino acids. Germline CDR1 and CDR2: GTSNPN and SVGIG (reference sequence). J was trimmed by 0 bases and V by 0 bases; bases with no gene match: 2. This CDR3 is CAWSVGGGSYEQYF. The DNA of the CDR3 is TGTGCCTGGAGTGTCGGCGGGGGCTCCTACGAGCAGTACTTC.

The gene calls are TRBV30 and TRBJ2-3, with 12 bases identical to TRBD2. The CDR3 covers 15 residues. Per the germline V gene, CDR1 is GTSNPN and CDR2 is SVGIG (reference sequence). The V gene end was trimmed by 3 bases and the J gene end by 0 bases; junction bases not matched to a gene: 1. For the CDR3, the DNA is TGTGCCTGGAGGACTAGCGGGAGAAGCACAGATACGCAGTATTTT. It encodes CAWRTSGRSTDTQYF.

The chain recombines TRBV7-2 with TRBJ2-3, with TRBD2 identical over 10 bases. This CDR3 is 15 amino acids long. Trimming took 8 bases from V and 4 from J; bases not matched to a gene: 9. Germline V lookup: CDR1 SGHTA, CDR2 FQGNSA. The CDR3 region is CASGASGGKADTQYF. In nucleotides, the CDR3 is TGTGCCAGCGGGGCTAGCGGGGGCAAGGCAGATACGCAGTATTTT.

CDR3 region: CASSGAGLAGGFTGELFF. CDR3 bases: TGCGCCAGCAGCGGCGCGGGACTAGCGGGAGGGTTCACCGGGGAGCTGTTTTTT. This rearrangement joins TRBV5-1 to TRBJ2-2; 16 bases fit TRBD2. Germline V CDR1 and CDR2: SGHRS, YFSETQ. J lost 4 bases, V lost 4 bases, and 7 bases had no gene match. The CDR3 loop spans 18 amino acids. Complete variable domain (other parts from reference TRBV5-1 and TRBJ2-2): KAGVTQTPRYLIKTRGQQVTLSCSPISGHRSVSWYQQTPGQGLQFLFEYFSETQRNKGNFPGRFSGRQFSNSRSEMNVSTLELGDSALYLCASSGAGLAGGFTGELFFGEGSRLTVL.

The rearrangement links TRBV5-1 to TRBJ2-1; 10 bases are shared with TRBD2. After removal of 3 bases from V and 13 bases from J, the junction contained 7 bases not matched to a gene. This CDR3 has 13 amino acids. Germline loops: CDR1 SGHRS, CDR2 YFSETQ. This chain's CDR3 is CASSSLAGSSQFF. DNA for the CDR3: TGCGCCAGCAGCTCACTAGCGGGGAGTTCTCAGTTCTTC.

This clone was seen only once. The CDR3 protein is CASSLGLAASYEQYF. DNA for the CDR3: TGTGCCAGCTCCTTGGGACTAGCGGCTTCCTACGAGCAGTACTTC. The V and J genes are TRBV6-5 and TRBJ2-5, with 11 bases fitting TRBD2. The J call is uncertain, as TRBJ2-7 better fits the DNA end. This CDR3 contains 15 residues. Germline CDR1 reads MNHEY; CDR2 reads SVGAGI.

The rearrangement uses TRBV4-3 and TRBJ2-7, with D perhaps matching TRBD2 (6 bases). The CDR3 has 16 residues. The V end lost 4 bases, the J end lost 6 bases, and 22 bases lay between the germline ends. The germline CDR1 and CDR2 sequences are LGHNA and YSLEER. The chain's CDR3 is CASSPSRGRFYGEQYF. DNA of the CDR3: TGCGCCAGCAGCCCCTCTCGAGGGAGGTTTTATGGCGAGCAGTACTTC.

The chain employs TRBV18 and TRBJ2-5; D gene unclear. CDR1 and CDR2 from the germline V gene are KGHSH and LQKENI. The CDR3 consists of 14 residues. V was pared by 3 bases and J by 4 bases, with 12 bases between. CDR3 DNA: TGTGCCAGCTCACCCCCGGTGTTGAGAGAGACCCAGTACTTC. This encodes CASSPPVLRETQYF.

There are a few counts of this clone. The chain employs TRBV9 and TRBJ1-1; D unresolved. CDR1 and CDR2 (germline): SGDLS, YYNGEE. CDR3 size: 16 residues. Trimming took 4 bases from V and 7 from J, leaving 23 bases between them. The DNA for the CDR3 is TGTGCCAGCAGCCCAATGACCGGAGAAGGAAGATATGAAGCTTTCTTT. Encoded protein: CASSPMTGEGRYEAFF.

The rearrangement links TRBV10-1 to TRBJ2-3; 9 positions agree with TRBD1. V lost 3 bases to trimming and J lost 4 bases; unmatched junction nucleotides: 8. Germline lookup yields CDR1 WNHNN and CDR2 SYGVQD (reference sequence). This CDR3 region has 16 residues. The CDR3 protein is CASSDLRDRVADTQYF. CDR3 coding DNA: TGCGCCAGCAGTGATCTCCGGGACAGGGTGGCAGATACGCAGTATTTT.

In this sample, this clone turned up a few times. V usage is TRBV28 and J usage is TRBJ1-1; D perhaps matches TRBD1 (6 bases). Germline loops: CDR1 MDHEN, CDR2 SYDVKM. Deletions cut 4 bases from V and 5 bases from J, with 17 bases between. The CDR3 spans 15 residues. CDR3 bases: TGTGCCAGCAGTTCCCTGGGGGGGCACTGGACTGAAGCTTTCTTT. This sequence encodes CASSSLGGHWTEAFF.

Here the CDR3 reads CASSQTGSTGELFF. In DNA form, the CDR3 reads TGCGCCAGCAGCCAGACAGGGTCCACCGGGGAGCTGTTTTTT. The rearrangement links TRBV4-3 to TRBJ2-2, with 7 bases lining up with TRBD1. The CDR3 loop spans 14 amino acids. CDR1 and CDR2 (germline): LGHNA, YSLEER. Unmatched junction bases numbered 2, after V lost 3 bases and J lost 4 bases.

The chain carries TRBV27 and TRBJ2-1, with a tentative D call TRBD1 (7 bases). V was trimmed by 5 bases and J by 8 bases, leaving 19 bases between them. Germline values: CDR1 MNHEY, CDR2 SMNVEV (reference sequence). The CDR3 length is 15 residues. CDR3 sequence (DNA): TGTGCCAGCAGTAACAGGCGGGACAGCCCAGATGAGCAGTTCTTC. Amino acids: CASSNRRDSPDEQFF.

There are a few counts of this clone. CDR3 amino acids: CASSPGSANTEAFF. The CDR3 coding sequence is TGTGCCAGCAGCCCAGGGTCCGCGAACACTGAAGCTTTCTTT. The gene calls are TRBV5-6 and TRBJ1-1; D may be TRBD1 (5 bases). The V gene's germline CDR1 is SGHDT and CDR2 YYEEEE. The CDR3 covers 14 residues. Trimming took 4 bases from V and 1 from J, leaving 11 bases between them.

The CDR3 sequence: CASTMDGKGAEAFF. CDR3 coding DNA: TGTGCCAGCACAATGGACGGCAAGGGGGCTGAAGCTTTCTTT. This chain links TRBV5-6 with TRBJ1-1, with a possible D match to TRBD1 (6 bases). The CDR3 consists of 14 residues. Germline lookup yields CDR1 SGHDT and CDR2 YYEEEE. V gave up 6 bases and J gave up 6 bases, with 18 bases separating them.